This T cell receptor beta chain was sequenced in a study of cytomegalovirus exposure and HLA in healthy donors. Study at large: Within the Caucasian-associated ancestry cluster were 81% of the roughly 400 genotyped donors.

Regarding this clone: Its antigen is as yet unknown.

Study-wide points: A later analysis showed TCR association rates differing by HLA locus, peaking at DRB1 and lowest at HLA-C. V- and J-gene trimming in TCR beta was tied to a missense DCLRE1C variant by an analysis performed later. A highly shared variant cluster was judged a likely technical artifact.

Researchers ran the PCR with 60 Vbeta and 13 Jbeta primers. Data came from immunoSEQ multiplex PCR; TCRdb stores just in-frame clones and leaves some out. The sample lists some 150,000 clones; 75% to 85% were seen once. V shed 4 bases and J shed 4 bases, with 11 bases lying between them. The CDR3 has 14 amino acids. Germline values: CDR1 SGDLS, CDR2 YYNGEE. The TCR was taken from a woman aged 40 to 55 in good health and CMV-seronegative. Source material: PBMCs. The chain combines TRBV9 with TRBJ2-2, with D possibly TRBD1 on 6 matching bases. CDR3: CASSSIQGTGELFF. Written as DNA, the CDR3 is TGTGCCAGCAGCTCGATACAGGGCACCGGGGAGCTGTTTTTT.